This T cell receptor beta chain is drawn from a study of cytomegalovirus exposure and HLA in healthy donors. Study outcomes and limitations: Listed as cytomegalovirus-associated were over 150 TCR beta chains. While the bulk of TCR sequences proved rare, some public TCRs turned up in many donors.

Germline V CDR1 and CDR2: WNHNN, SYGVQD (reference sequence). V lost 5 bases and J 3 bases, leaving 12 bases between the germline ends. The CDR3 contains 14 residues. As concerns this clone: Its antigen is currently unknown.

The PCR contained 60 Vbeta and 13 Jbeta primers. Repertoires were generated with immunoSEQ multiplex PCR, while TCRdb's copy carries only in-frame clones and drops some. The profile shows hundreds of thousands of clones, around 73% of them singletons. This TCR was recovered from a male donor in good health and CMV-seronegative. This rearrangement joins TRBV10-1 to TRBJ2-3, with D maybe TRBD2 (6 bases). The specimen sequenced was PBMCs. The CDR3 DNA follows: TGCGCCAGCAGTCCCGCGGGAAAAACAGATACGCAGTATTTT. Amino acid sequence: CASSPAGKTDTQYF.